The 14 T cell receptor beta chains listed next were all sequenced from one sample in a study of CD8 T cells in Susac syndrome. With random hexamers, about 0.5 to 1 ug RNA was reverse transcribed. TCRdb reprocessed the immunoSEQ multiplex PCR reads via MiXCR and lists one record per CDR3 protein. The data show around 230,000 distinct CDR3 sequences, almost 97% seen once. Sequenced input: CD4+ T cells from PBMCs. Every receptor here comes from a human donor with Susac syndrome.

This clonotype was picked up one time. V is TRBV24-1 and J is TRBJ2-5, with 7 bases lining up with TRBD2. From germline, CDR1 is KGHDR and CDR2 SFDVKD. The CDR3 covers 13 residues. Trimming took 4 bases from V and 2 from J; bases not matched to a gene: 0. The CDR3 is CATSEGGQETQYF. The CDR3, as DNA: TGTGCCACCAGTGAGGGAGGGCAAGAGACCCAGTACTTC.

The chain's CDR3 is CASSRVATLTDTQYF. CDR3 bases: TGCGCCAGCAGCCGAGTGGCGACACTCACAGATACGCAGTATTTT. V usage is TRBV23-1 and J usage is TRBJ2-3; D is ambiguous. TRBV23-1 is treated as an ORF (open reading frame) with a function not yet certain. The CDR3 is made up of 15 amino acids. The V gene lost 6 bases and the J gene lost 2 bases, with 15 bases spanning the gap.

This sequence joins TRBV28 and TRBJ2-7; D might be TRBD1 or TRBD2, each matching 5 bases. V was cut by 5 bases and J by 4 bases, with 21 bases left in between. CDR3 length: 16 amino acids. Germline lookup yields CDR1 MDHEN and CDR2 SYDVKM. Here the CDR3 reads CASSPSSSGRGYEQYF. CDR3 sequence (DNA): TGTGCCAGCAGTCCTTCTTCGTCGGGACGGGGTTACGAGCAGTACTTC.

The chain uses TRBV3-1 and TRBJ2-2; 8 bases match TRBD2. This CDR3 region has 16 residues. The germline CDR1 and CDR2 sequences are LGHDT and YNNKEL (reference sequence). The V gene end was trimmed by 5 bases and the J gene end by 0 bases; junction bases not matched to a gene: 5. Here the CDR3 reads CASSYLAGANTGELFF. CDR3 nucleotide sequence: TGTGCCAGCAGCTACCTAGCGGGCGCGAACACCGGGGAGCTGTTTTTT.

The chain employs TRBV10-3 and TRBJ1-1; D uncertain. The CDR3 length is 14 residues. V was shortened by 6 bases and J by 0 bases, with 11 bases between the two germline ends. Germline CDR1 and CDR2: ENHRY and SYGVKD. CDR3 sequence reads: CAISGLNMNTEAFF. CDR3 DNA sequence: TGTGCCATCAGCGGACTGAACATGAACACTGAAGCTTTCTTT.

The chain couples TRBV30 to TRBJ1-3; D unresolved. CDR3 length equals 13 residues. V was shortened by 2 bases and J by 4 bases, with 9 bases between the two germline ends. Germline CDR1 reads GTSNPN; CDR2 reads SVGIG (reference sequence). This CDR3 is CAWSRELGNTIYF. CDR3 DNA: TGTGCCTGGAGTAGGGAGTTGGGAAACACCATATATTTT.

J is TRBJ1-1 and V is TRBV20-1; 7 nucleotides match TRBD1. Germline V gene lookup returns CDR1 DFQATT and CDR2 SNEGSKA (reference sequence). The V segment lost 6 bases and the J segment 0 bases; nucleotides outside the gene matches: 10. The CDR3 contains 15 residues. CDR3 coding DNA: TGCAGTGCCATCGACAGGGAAAGAATGAACACTGAAGCTTTCTTT. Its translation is CSAIDRERMNTEAFF.

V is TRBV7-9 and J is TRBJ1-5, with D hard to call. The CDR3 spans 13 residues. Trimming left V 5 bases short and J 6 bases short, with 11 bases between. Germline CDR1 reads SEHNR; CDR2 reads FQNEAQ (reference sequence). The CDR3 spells CASSGAGGQPQHF. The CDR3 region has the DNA TGTGCCAGCAGCGGTGCAGGAGGTCAGCCCCAGCATTTT.

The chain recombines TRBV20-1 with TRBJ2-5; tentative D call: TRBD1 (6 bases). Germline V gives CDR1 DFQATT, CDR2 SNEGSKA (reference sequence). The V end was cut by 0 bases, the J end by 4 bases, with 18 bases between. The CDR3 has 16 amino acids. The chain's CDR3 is CSARDLRKGGAETQYF. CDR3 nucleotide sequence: TGCAGTGCTAGAGATCTACGGAAAGGGGGAGCAGAGACCCAGTACTTC.

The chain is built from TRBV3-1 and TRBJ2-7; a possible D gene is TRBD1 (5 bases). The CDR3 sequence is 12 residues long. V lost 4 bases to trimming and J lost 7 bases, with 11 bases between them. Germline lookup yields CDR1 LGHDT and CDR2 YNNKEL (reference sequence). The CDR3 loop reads CASSPDQGEQYF. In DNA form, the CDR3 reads TGTGCCAGCAGCCCGGATCAGGGAGAGCAGTACTTC.

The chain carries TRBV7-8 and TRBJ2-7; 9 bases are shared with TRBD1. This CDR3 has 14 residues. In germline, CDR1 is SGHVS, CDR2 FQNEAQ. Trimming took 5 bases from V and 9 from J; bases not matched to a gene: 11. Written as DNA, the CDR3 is TGTGCCAGCAGCCTCGGGGACAGGGCCTTTAGGCAGTACTTC. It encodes CASSLGDRAFRQYF.

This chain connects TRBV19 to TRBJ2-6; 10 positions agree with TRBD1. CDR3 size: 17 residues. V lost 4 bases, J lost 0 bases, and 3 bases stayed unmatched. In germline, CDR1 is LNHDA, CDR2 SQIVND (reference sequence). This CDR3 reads CASSSRDRGSGANVLTF. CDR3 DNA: TGTGCCAGTAGTAGCCGGGACAGGGGCTCTGGGGCCAACGTCCTGACTTTC.

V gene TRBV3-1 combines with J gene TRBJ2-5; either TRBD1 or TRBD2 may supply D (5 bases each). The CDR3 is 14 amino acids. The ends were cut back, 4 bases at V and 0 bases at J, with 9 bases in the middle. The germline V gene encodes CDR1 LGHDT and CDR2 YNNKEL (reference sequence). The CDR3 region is CASSRGTYQETQYF. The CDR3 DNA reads TGTGCCAGCAGCCGAGGGACCTACCAAGAGACCCAGTACTTC.

CDR3 region: CASSQEGGAFQETQYF. Here the CDR3 DNA reads TGCGCCAGCAGCCAAGAAGGGGGAGCGTTTCAAGAGACCCAGTACTTC. This sequence joins TRBV4-1 and TRBJ2-5; weak D call: TRBD1 (6 bases). CDR1 MGHRA and CDR2 YSYEKL come from the germline V gene. The CDR3 length is 16 residues. V was pared by 0 bases and J by 2 bases, with 13 bases between.